Reported below is one T cell receptor beta chain. Antigen specificity is unknown. The CDR3 length is 18 residues. The V gene end was trimmed by 1 base and the J gene end by 0 bases; junction bases not matched to a gene: 5. Per germline, CDR1 KGHSH and CDR2 LQKENI. This record belongs to a study of cytomegalovirus exposure and HLA in healthy donors. 13 Jbeta primers and 60 Vbeta primers were used for the PCR. Sequencing was performed with immunoSEQ multiplex PCR; in TCRdb, only in-frame clones are kept and a portion is missing. The sample consists of under 200,000 clones, 80% to 85% of them appearing once. Whole-study findings and limits: When analyzed later, a missense DCLRE1C variant was found to be linked to TCR beta V- and J-gene trimming. The study carried out a later analysis of TCR beta sequences. It associated 16,951 of them with specific HLA alleles at a false discovery rate of 0.05. As confirmed in vitro, a few CMV-associated chains were specific for CMV antigens. The number of N-insertions in an Asian-associated ancestry cluster was reportedly below the 666-donor mean in a later analysis.

The V call is TRBV18, the J call TRBJ2-6; 8 positions agree with TRBD1. The sequenced sample was PBMCs. The clonotype originates from a man aged 30 to 45 in good health and CMV-seronegative. CDR3 protein: CASSPLAGGVSGANVLTF. DNA of the CDR3: TGTGCCAGCTCACCACTGGCAGGGGGCGTCTCTGGGGCCAACGTCCTGACTTTC.